The rows below give T cell receptor beta chains drawn from one sample of a study of post-analysis software for immune sequencing data. One entry per CDR3 protein results from TCRdb running MiXCR on the PCR reads. The repertoire holds hundreds of thousands of distinct CDR3 sequences, with 44% as singletons. Source material: blood. The receptors were gathered from a girl aged 5 to 17 with multiple sclerosis. CDR3s include the opening cysteine and the closing phenylalanine or tryptophan. A D gene is named only where the DNA matches it firmly. Where a row states a size, it is once, few, many or the class of an expanded clone; other rows omit it.

D gene,V gene,J gene,clone size,CDR3 protein,CDR3 DNA
.,TRBV5-1,TRBJ2-4,.,CASSLGTPDINIQYF,TGCGCCAGCAGCTTGGGGACGCCCGATATAAACATTCAGTACTTC
TRBD1,TRBV5-1,TRBJ2-5,.,CASSSGTGYELQETQYF,TGCGCCAGCAGCTCCGGGACAGGGTACGAACTCCAAGAGACCCAGTACTTC
.,TRBV29-1,TRBJ1-6,.,CSGGWSPGYNSPLHF,TGCAGCGGCGGGTGGAGCCCAGGGTATAATTCACCCCTCCACTTT
.,TRBV9,TRBJ1-5,.,CASSVGRGGQPQHF,TGTGCCAGCAGCGTAGGGCGGGGCGGTCAGCCCCAGCATTTT
TRBD1,TRBV10-3,TRBJ1-2,.,CAISGTGDRGSYGYTF,TGTGCCATCAGCGGAACAGGGGACAGGGGGAGTTATGGCTACACCTTC
.,TRBV20-1,TRBJ2-3,few,CSAREQFSTDTQYF,TGCAGTGCTAGGGAGCAGTTTAGTACAGATACGCAGTATTTT
TRBD2,TRBV29-1,TRBJ2-7,.,CSVEGTSSAYEQYF,TGCAGCGTTGAAGGGACTAGCTCTGCCTACGAGCAGTACTTC
TRBD2,TRBV9,TRBJ2-1,few,CASSVVGTRNEQFF,TGTGCCAGCAGCGTAGTTGGGACTAGAAATGAGCAGTTCTTC
.,TRBV29-1,TRBJ1-1,few,CSVGGIAGRTEAFF,TGCAGCGTTGGGGGGATTGCGGGTCGCACTGAAGCTTTCTTT
.,TRBV5-1,TRBJ2-3,.,CASHDGGGTDTQYF,TGCGCCAGTCACGACGGTGGGGGCACAGATACGCAGTATTTT
.,TRBV12-3/TRBV12-4,TRBJ2-5,.,CASSFRPPGARETQYF,TGTGCCAGCAGTTTCCGCCCTCCGGGGGCGAGAGAGACCCAGTACTTC
TRBD1,TRBV7-2,TRBJ2-7,few,CSQGQGGYEQYF,TGTTCTCAGGGACAGGGGGGGTACGAGCAGTACTTC
.,TRBV11-2,TRBJ1-2,.,CASSPGLASGYTF,TGTGCCAGCAGCCCCGGATTGGCGAGTGGCTACACCTTC
.,TRBV3-1,TRBJ2-5,.,CASSQWPDQETQYF,TGTGCCAGCAGCCAATGGCCGGATCAAGAGACCCAGTACTTC
.,TRBV9,TRBJ2-7,.,CASSVSLPGRQYF,TGTGCCAGCAGCGTATCTCTTCCGGGGCGACAGTACTTC
.,TRBV29-1,TRBJ1-1,.,CSVGGAGTEAFF,TGCAGCGTTGGGGGGGCTGGAACTGAAGCTTTCTTT
TRBD2,TRBV4-1,TRBJ2-1,few,CASSQTSGGTYNEQFF,TGCGCCAGCAGCCAAACTAGCGGGGGGACCTACAATGAGCAGTTCTTC
TRBD2,TRBV7-2,TRBJ2-3,.,CASSRAAGGTDTQYF,TGTGCCAGCAGCCGCGCAGCGGGGGGCACAGATACGCAGTATTTT
TRBD1,TRBV30,TRBJ1-6,few,CAWRGEGTGDSPLHF,TGTGCCTGGAGAGGGGAAGGGACAGGGGATTCACCCCTCCACTTT
.,TRBV5-1,TRBJ1-2,.,CASSLDGAYGYTF,TGCGCCAGCAGCTTGGACGGGGCATATGGCTACACCTTC
TRBD1,TRBV29-1,TRBJ1-1,once,CSVLGTGVTEAFF,TGCAGCGTCCTCGGGACAGGGGTTACTGAAGCTTTCTTT
.,TRBV4-1,TRBJ1-4,few,CASSQEAVNPNEKLFF,TGCGCCAGCAGCCAAGAGGCCGTGAACCCTAATGAAAAACTGTTTTTT
.,TRBV20-1,TRBJ2-7,few,CSAVLEYEQYF,TGCAGTGCAGTTCTCGAATACGAGCAGTACTTC
.,TRBV12-3/TRBV12-4,TRBJ2-1,.,CASSLGGALKQFF,TGTGCCAGCAGTTTAGGGGGGGCCCTTAAGCAGTTCTTC
TRBD1,TRBV5-1,TRBJ2-7,.,CASSLRTGPDEQYF,TGCGCCAGCAGCCTGCGGACAGGGCCAGACGAGCAGTACTTC
TRBD1,TRBV7-8,TRBJ2-7,.,CASSDGQGAGEQYF,TGTGCCAGCAGCGACGGACAGGGGGCTGGCGAGCAGTACTTC
.,TRBV20-1,TRBJ2-5,few,CSARDRAAQETQYF,TGCAGTGCTAGAGATAGGGCAGCCCAAGAGACCCAGTACTTC
TRBD2,TRBV12-3/TRBV12-4,TRBJ2-7,few,CASSRTLTSGKAYEQYF,TGTGCCAGCAGCCGAACTCTGACTAGCGGTAAAGCCTACGAGCAGTACTTC
.,TRBV7-2,TRBJ1-4,.,CASSLGRNPEKLFF,TGTGCCAGCAGCTTAGGGCGTAATCCTGAAAAACTGTTTTTT
.,TRBV9,TRBJ2-7,.,CASSLNPPSEQYF,TGTGCCAGCAGCTTAAACCCCCCCTCCGAGCAGTACTTC
.,TRBV29-1,TRBJ1-2,few,CSVPTRGSRANYGYTF,TGCAGCGTTCCAACTCGGGGGTCTCGGGCTAACTATGGCTACACCTTC
TRBD1,TRBV5-1,TRBJ2-1,.,CASRDRDRAIVTYNEQFF,TGCGCCAGCAGGGACAGGGACAGGGCCATCGTGACCTACAATGAGCAGTTCTTC
TRBD1,TRBV9,TRBJ1-5,.,CASSARGQVNQPQHF,TGTGCCAGCAGCGCCAGGGGGCAGGTCAATCAGCCCCAGCATTTT
.,TRBV6-1,TRBJ2-7,many,CASSESPDSSYEQYF,TGTGCCAGCAGTGAATCCCCGGACAGCTCCTACGAGCAGTACTTC
.,TRBV12-3/TRBV12-4,TRBJ1-1,.,CASSFREGVGTEAFF,TGTGCCAGCAGTTTTAGGGAGGGAGTGGGCACTGAAGCTTTCTTT